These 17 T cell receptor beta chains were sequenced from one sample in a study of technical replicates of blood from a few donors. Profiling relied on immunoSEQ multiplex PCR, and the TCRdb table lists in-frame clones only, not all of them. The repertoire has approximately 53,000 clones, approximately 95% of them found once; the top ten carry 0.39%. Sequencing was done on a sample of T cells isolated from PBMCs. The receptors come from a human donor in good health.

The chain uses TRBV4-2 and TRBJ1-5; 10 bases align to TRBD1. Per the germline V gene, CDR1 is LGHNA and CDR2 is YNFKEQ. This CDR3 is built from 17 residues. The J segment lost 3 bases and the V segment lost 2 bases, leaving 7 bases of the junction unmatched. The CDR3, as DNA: TGTGCCAGCAGCCAAAAGGGGACAGGGGCTATCAATCAGCCCCAGCATTTT. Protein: CASSQKGTGAINQPQHF.

DNA of the CDR3: TGTGCCAGCAGCCCAATCTCGACAGGGATCTATGGCTACACCTTC. It is translated as CASSPISTGIYGYTF. V and J are TRBV7-2 and TRBJ1-2; 7 nucleotides agree with TRBD1. The germline V gene has CDR1 SGHTA and CDR2 FQGNSA. The CDR3 has 15 residues. V shed 5 bases and J 4 bases; nucleotides not matched to a gene: 10.

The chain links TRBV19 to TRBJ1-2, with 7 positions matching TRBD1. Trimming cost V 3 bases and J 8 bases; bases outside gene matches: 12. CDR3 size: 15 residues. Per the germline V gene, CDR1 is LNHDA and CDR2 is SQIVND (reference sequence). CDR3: CASSMATGEIRGYTF. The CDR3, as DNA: TGTGCCAGTAGTATGGCTACAGGGGAAATACGGGGCTACACCTTC.

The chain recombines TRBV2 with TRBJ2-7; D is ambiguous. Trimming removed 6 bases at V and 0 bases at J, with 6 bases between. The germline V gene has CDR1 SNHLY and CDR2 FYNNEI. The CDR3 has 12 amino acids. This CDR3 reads CASSFPSYEQYF. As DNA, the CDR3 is TGTGCCAGCAGCTTTCCCTCCTACGAGCAGTACTTC.

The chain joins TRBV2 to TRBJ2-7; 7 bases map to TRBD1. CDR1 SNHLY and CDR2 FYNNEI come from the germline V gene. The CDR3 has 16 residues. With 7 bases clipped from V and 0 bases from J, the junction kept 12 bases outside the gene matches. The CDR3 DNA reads TGTGCCAGCACCGGAACACGACAGGGCGACTCCTACGAGCAGTACTTC. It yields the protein CASTGTRQGDSYEQYF.

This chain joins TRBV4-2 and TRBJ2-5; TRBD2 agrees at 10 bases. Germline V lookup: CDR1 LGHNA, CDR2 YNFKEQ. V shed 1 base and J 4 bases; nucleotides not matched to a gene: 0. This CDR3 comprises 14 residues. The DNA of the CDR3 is TGTGCCAGCAGCCAAGGGACTAGCGGAGAGACCCAGTACTTC. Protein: CASSQGTSGETQYF.

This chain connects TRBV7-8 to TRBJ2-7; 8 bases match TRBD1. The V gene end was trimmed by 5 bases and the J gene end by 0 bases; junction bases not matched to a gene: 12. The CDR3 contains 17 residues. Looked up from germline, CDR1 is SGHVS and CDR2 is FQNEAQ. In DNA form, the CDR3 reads TGTGCCAGCAGCATCGACAGGGGCGCAGGGGACTCCTACGAGCAGTACTTC. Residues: CASSIDRGAGDSYEQYF.

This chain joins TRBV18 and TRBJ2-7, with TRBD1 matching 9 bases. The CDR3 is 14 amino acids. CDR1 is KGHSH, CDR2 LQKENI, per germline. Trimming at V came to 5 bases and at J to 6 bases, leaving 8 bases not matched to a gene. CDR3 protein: CASSLGQGSLEQYF. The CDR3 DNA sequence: TGTGCCAGCTCATTGGGACAGGGTAGCCTCGAGCAGTACTTC.

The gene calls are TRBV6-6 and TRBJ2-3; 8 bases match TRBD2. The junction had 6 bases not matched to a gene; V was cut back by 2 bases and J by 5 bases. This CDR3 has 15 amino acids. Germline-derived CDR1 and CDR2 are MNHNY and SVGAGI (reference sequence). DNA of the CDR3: TGTGCCAGCAGTTACGCGGGAGGCTTATTAGATACGCAGTATTTT. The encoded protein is CASSYAGGLLDTQYF.

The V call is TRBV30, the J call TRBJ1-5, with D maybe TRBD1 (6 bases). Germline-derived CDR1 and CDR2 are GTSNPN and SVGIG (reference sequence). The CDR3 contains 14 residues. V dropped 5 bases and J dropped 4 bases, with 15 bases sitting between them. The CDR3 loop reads CAWHQGGGNQPQHF. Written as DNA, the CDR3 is TGTGCCTGGCACCAGGGAGGGGGAAATCAGCCCCAGCATTTT.

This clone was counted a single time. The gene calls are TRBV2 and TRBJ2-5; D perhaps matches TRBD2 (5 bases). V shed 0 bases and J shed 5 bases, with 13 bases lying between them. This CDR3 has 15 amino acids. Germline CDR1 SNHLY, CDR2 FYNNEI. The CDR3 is CASSEARGSVETQYF. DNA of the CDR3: TGTGCCAGCAGTGAAGCCCGGGGTAGTGTGGAGACCCAGTACTTC.

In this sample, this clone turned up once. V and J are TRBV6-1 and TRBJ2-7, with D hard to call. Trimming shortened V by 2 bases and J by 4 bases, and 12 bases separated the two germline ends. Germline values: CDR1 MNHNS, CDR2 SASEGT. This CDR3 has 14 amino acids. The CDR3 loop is CASSELPRTYEQYF. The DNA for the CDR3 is TGTGCCAGCAGTGAACTCCCCCGAACATACGAGCAGTACTTC.

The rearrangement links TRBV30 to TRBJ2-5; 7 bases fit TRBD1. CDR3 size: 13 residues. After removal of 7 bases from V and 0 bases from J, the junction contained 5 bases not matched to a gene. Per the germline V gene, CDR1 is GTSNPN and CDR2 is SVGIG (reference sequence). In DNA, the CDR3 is TGTGCCTACATGGGACAGAACCAAGAGACCCAGTACTTC. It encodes CAYMGQNQETQYF.

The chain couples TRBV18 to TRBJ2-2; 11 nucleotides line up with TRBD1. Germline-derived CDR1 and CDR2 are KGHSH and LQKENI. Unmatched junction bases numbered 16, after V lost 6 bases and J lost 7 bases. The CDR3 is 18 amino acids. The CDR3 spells CASSPATGTGGTDGELFF. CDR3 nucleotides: TGTGCCAGCTCGCCGGCTACCGGGACAGGGGGAACTGACGGGGAGCTGTTTTTT.

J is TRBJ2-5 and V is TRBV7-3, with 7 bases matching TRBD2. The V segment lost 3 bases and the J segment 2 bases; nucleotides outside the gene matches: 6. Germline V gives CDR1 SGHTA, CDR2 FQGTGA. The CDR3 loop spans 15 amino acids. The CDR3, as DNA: TGTGCCAGCAGCTTTGGAGGGAGGGGTCAAGAGACCCAGTACTTC. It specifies CASSFGGRGQETQYF.

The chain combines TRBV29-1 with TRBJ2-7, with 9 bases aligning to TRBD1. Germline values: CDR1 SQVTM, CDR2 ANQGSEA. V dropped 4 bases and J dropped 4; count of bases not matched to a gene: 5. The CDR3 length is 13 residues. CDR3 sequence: CSVAGQGVYEQYF. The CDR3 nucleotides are TGCAGCGTTGCGGGACAGGGTGTATACGAGCAGTACTTC.

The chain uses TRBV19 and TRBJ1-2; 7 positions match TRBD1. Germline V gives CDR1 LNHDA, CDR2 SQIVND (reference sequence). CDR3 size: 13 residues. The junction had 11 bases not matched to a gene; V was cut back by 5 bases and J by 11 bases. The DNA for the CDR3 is TGTGCCAGTAGTTTCGCCGACAGGGCTAATTACACCTTC. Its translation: CASSFADRANYTF.